This paragraph reports one T cell receptor beta chain. This clonotype was picked up a small number of times. No clone much larger than this one lies a single base away; base qualities are absent. The data were obtained in a study of T cells after yellow fever vaccination (dated by TCRdb to between 2018 and 2020). In the study overall: The SMART-Seq v4 Ultra Low Input RNA kit was used to prepare libraries from fractions with low cell numbers. To follow T-cell clones before and after primary and booster YFV17D yellow fever vaccination, bulk TCR alpha and beta repertoires were sequenced over time. Two healthy male donors, one aged 18 to 30 and one aged 30 to 40 years, made up the cohort. Blood was collected at multiple timepoints before and after primary and secondary immunization, and bulk PBMC replicates and cell subsets were isolated.

What the research found in general, with its limitations: After the booster, most clones that had expanded after primary vaccination were detected again (around 97% of CD4 and around nine tenths of CD8), suggesting broad maintenance of memory. A small share of clonotypes was detected in both CD4 and CD8 compartments, with the overlap likely arising from convergent recombination. The secondary T-cell response was weaker than the primary response but faster, peaking on day 5 instead of day 15. Computational filtering was needed because FACS-sorted repertoires could contain abundant contaminating clonotypes from the bulk population. The study included only two donors, which limits how far the findings can be generalized.

CDR1 and CDR2, per the germline V gene, are LGHNA and YSLEER. There are 19 amino acids in the CDR3, from cysteine to phenylalanine inclusive. The entry retains the CDR3 DNA only, 57 bases that are in frame from base 1. V drops 0 bases and J drops 0 bases, leaving 17 bases in between. TCR cDNA was synthesized by 5'RACE template switching, which introduced a universal primer site and unique molecular identifiers. Priming for cDNA synthesis came from both the TCR alpha and TCR beta constant segments. Two PCR steps were used to amplify libraries, with sample barcodes and sequencing adapters being added in the second step. Sequencing of libraries was done on Illumina HiSeq 2500 (2x100 bp) or NovaSeq (2x150 bp). Per the authors' processing: MIGEC handled demultiplexing of reads and collapsing into UMI consensus sequences, while MiXCR performed V(D)J alignment. Using edgeR on replicate PBMC samples, clonotypes were called vaccine-responding if FDR was below 0.01 and the log2 fold change was above 5 up to day 15. CD4 or CD8 identity was assigned to each bulk clonotype according to whether the clonotype was present at higher abundance in the sequenced CD4 repertoire or the sequenced CD8 repertoire. A clonotype counted as NS4B-specific if enriched at least 10-fold in dextramer-positive versus dextramer-negative fractions, with CD4-biased clonotypes left out. The public sequencing data were trimmed at Q25 with fastp and processed into clonotypes with MiXCR by TCRdb, which kept only in-frame beta chains. Rows matching on CDR3 protein sequence are summarized as one entry with the most common DNA and genes. In this record, the V and J calls reflect TCRdb's handling and not the investigators' own analysis. This sample comprises about 85,000 distinct CDR3 sequences, about an eighth of them detected only once. The top ten clonotypes cover just under 25% of the sample.

Per the publication, the treatment or condition label means: live attenuated yellow fever vaccine strain. PBMCs were isolated from peripheral blood using a standard Ficoll-Paque protocol. Epitope-specific CD8 T cells were sorted using a dextramer loaded with the yellow fever NS4B epitope peptide, with anti-CD3 and anti-CD8 staining. RNA was extracted with TriZol from bulk PBMCs, CD4 and CD8 fractions, and dextramer-positive and dextramer-negative fractions. The material sequenced was CD8+ T cells not binding an NS4B(214-222) dextramer, sorted from PBMCs, taken approximately 22 days after the first yellow fever vaccination. Per the publication, the cell subset or site label means: NS4B epitope dextramer-negative CD8 T cells. The chain links TRBV4-3 with TRBJ2-2; TRBD1 is perhaps the D gene, given 6 matching bases. The source is a man younger than 35 who received the YFV17D yellow fever vaccine. At the DNA level, the sequence is TGCGCCAGCAGCCAAGAAATTGCGGAGACAGGCGCGAACACCGGGGAGCTGTTTTTT. Translated, it gives CASSQEIAETGANTGELFF.